One and the same sample provided the 9 T cell receptor beta chains below, sequenced in a study of OX40 agonist ivuxolimab in advanced cancers. The repertoire was sequenced with immunoSEQ multiplex PCR; TCRdb's copy has only in-frame clones and lacks some. The sample has 60,000 to 65,000 clones; 80% to 90% are singletons. The input for sequencing was CD4+ or CD8+ T cells sorted from blood, taken in a trial of the OX40 agonist ivuxolimab. The origin of the receptors is an adult with an advanced solid tumor such as melanoma, head and neck, liver or kidney cancer.

The count of this clone is one. This chain joins TRBV5-1 and TRBJ2-5; D may correspond to TRBD1 or TRBD2 (5 bases each). The CDR3 runs 16 residues. The germline V gene encodes CDR1 SGHRS and CDR2 YFSETQ. Deletions cut 3 bases from V and 4 bases from J, with 19 bases between. This CDR3 reads CASSSRFRDPRETQYF. CDR3 bases: TGCGCCAGCAGCTCCCGTTTCAGGGACCCCCGAGAGACCCAGTACTTC.

The chain employs TRBV28 and TRBJ1-5, with D possibly matching TRBD1 (6 bases). There are 18 residues in the CDR3. Looked up from germline, CDR1 is MDHEN and CDR2 is SYDVKM. The ends were cut back, 5 bases at V and 9 bases at J, with 29 bases in the middle. The chain's CDR3 is CASSRRRGGGSGVGPQHF. The CDR3 region has the DNA TGTGCCAGCAGTAGACGCCGCGGGGGCGGATCGGGGGTAGGGCCCCAGCATTTT. The variable domain in full, completed from reference TRBV28 and TRBJ1-5, reads DVKVTQSSRYLVKRTGEKVFLECVQDMDHENMFWYRQDPGLGLRLIYFSYDVKMKEKGDIPEGYSVSREKKERFSLILESASTNQTSMYLCASSRRRGGGSGVGPQHFGDGTRLSIL.

V and J are TRBV10-3 and TRBJ2-3, with a weak D call TRBD1 (6 bases). V was trimmed by 6 bases and J by 1 base, leaving 11 bases between them. CDR1 and CDR2 (germline): ENHRY, SYGVKD. The CDR3 sequence is 14 residues long. The CDR3 coding sequence is TGTGCCATCAGCGACAGGTTGGGCACAGATACGCAGTATTTT. Encoded protein: CAISDRLGTDTQYF.

The CDR3 sequence is CASSEGVPSSGNTIYF. CDR3 sequence (DNA): TGTGCCAGCAGTGAAGGGGTCCCCAGCTCTGGAAACACCATATATTTT. The J gene is TRBJ1-3, the V gene TRBV6-1, with D unresolved. V shed 1 base and J shed 0 bases, with 10 bases lying between them. The CDR3 spans 16 residues. Per the germline V gene, CDR1 is MNHNS and CDR2 is SASEGT.

The rearrangement joins TRBV10-3 to TRBJ2-7; 9 bases are a match to TRBD2. The germline gives CDR1 ENHRY, CDR2 SYGVKD. V was pared by 6 bases and J by 2 bases, with 5 bases of the junction left unmatched. This CDR3 is 14 amino acids long. This CDR3 reads CAIRSSGTAYEQYF. CDR3 coding DNA: TGTGCCATCAGGTCTAGCGGGACAGCCTACGAGCAGTACTTC.

The rearrangement joins TRBV5-1 to TRBJ1-2; no clear D. This CDR3 has 14 residues. V lost 0 bases and J 5 bases, leaving 11 bases between the germline ends. Germline values: CDR1 SGHRS, CDR2 YFSETQ. Here the CDR3 reads CASSLGSRSYGYTF. The CDR3 DNA reads TGCGCCAGCAGCTTGGGGTCGCGGTCTTATGGCTACACCTTC.

Of note for this clone: Germline and junction disagree at one end, which may indicate a read error. V gene TRBV7-7 combines with J gene TRBJ2-5; D remains ambiguous. The CDR3 runs to 12 residues. Germline values: CDR1 SSHAT, CDR2 FNYEAQ (reference sequence). CDR3 amino acids: CASSQAWETQYF. CDR3 DNA: TGTGCTAGCAGCCAAGCTTGGGAGACCCAGTACTTC.

This CDR3 is CATSRDGSYSGNTIYF. CDR3 DNA: TGTGCCACCAGCAGAGATGGGAGTTACTCTGGAAACACCATATATTTT. The chain combines TRBV15 with TRBJ1-3; D remains unclear. Trimming stripped 0 bases from V and 0 bases from J, with 9 bases between. Per germline, CDR1 LNHNV and CDR2 YYDKDF (reference sequence). This CDR3 comprises 16 residues.

The V and J genes are TRBV11-2 and TRBJ2-7; TRBD1 aligns across 7 bases. The CDR3 contains 15 residues. The V segment lost 2 bases and the J segment 8 bases; nucleotides outside the gene matches: 12. In germline, CDR1 is SGHAT, CDR2 FQNNGV. This CDR3 reads CASSLSPDRRRKQYF. CDR3 nucleotide sequence: TGTGCCAGCAGCTTAAGCCCGGACAGGAGGAGAAAGCAGTACTTC.